This T cell receptor beta chain came from a study of T cell repertoires in cytomegalovirus infection. Overall study context: Public signatures in TCR beta pointed to CMV infection and matching HLA type. Study-wide results and limits: Based on cumulative public TCR beta family frequency, carriers of CMV plus the relevant HLA were identified.

As to this clonotype: What it binds is unknown.

Each CDR3 protein is one row after TCRdb ran MiXCR on the reads. This table holds a few hundred thousand distinct CDR3 sequences, approximately 22% found once. This TCR was recovered from a human donor in good health (CMV status not recorded). Some clones in this sample may be carry-over from other donors' samples. Sample: cultured PBMCs, taken from culture after CMV antigen stimulation.

The chain's CDR3 is CASSQSGATFYEQYF. In DNA form, the CDR3 reads TGCGCCAGCAGCCAGAGCGGAGCAACTTTCTACGAGCAGTACTTC. The chain links TRBV4-1 to TRBJ2-7; a weak D match, TRBD2 (5 bases). With 3 bases removed from V and 3 bases from J, the gap between germline ends came to 15 bases. The germline CDR1 and CDR2 sequences are MGHRA and YSYEKL. CDR3 size: 15 residues.